This T cell receptor (beta chain) stems from a study of T cell changes during pregnancy in multiple sclerosis. Germline V gives CDR1 MDHEN, CDR2 SYDVKM. Between the trimmed V and J ends, which lost 3 bases and 1 base, there was a span of 12 bases. The CDR3 consists of 15 residues. The data were produced by immunoSEQ multiplex PCR, yet TCRdb's version contains in-frame clones alone and is incomplete. The sample consists of fewer than 25,000 clones, under 95% of them appearing once. The TCR sequence derives from a female donor in good health, enrolled as a control in a pregnancy study. Sequencing was performed on CD8+ T cells from peripheral blood mononuclear cells, taken in the third trimester of pregnancy. The J gene is TRBJ2-5, the V gene TRBV28; D remains ambiguous. The CDR3, as DNA: TGTGCCAGCAGTTTCCCCGCTAGAGTCCAAGAGACCCAGTACTTC. It encodes CASSFPARVQETQYF.